The entry that follows covers one TCR beta chain sequence. This entry belongs to a study of human thymus T cells. CDR3 length equals 12 residues. CDR1 and CDR2 from the germline V gene are SNHLY and FYNNEI. V was pared by 6 bases and J by 8 bases, with 11 bases between. Measured with immunoSEQ multiplex PCR; TCRdb has only the in-frame clones, and not every one. Of some 46,000 clones listed, approximately 95% are singletons. The rearrangement joins TRBV2 to TRBJ1-5, with no clear D. The TCR originated in a girl under three years old with a congenital heart defect but otherwise immunologically healthy. Sequenced sample: blood. DNA for the CDR3: TGTGCCAGCAGCGAAACTTTGGAGCCCCAGCATTTT. Protein: CASSETLEPQHF.